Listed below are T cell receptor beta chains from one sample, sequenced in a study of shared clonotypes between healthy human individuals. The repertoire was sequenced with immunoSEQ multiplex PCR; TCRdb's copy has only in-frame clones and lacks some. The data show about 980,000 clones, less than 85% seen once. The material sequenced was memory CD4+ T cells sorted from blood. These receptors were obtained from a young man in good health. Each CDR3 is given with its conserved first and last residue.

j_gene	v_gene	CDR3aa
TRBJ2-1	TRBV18	CASSPPSWEVSYNEQFF
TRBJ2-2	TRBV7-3	CASSPKPQAAGELFF
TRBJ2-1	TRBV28	CASISSGTVNEQFF
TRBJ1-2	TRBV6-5	CASSSPSTGDYGYTF
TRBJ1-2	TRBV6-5	CASTRREDYGYTF
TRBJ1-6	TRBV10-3	CAASPNRDNSPLHF
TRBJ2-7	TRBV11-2	CASSLVGAFYEQYF
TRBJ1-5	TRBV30	CAWSNLAVDQPQHF
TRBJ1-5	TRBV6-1	CAGGEGGNQPQHF
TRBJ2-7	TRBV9	CASSAGLAGGRGYEQYF
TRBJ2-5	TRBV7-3	CASSLSGTGSPQYF
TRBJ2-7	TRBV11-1	CASSLGTGVSEQYF
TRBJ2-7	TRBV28	CASSWGRQGQYF
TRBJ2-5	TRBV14	CASSQDRRWSLQETQYF
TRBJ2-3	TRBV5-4	CASSPGSGSGGTQYF
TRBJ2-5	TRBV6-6	CASTGTGKETQYF
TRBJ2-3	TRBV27	CASSPHGTTDTQYF
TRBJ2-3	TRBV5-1	CASRSGDRTDTQYF
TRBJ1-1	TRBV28	CASSLGQGNTEAFF
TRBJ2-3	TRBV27	CASSLGRFTDTQYF
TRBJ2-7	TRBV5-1	CASSFGQGPTYEQYF
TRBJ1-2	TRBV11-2	CASSLDRAYGYTF
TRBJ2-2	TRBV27	CASRTSWDTGELFF
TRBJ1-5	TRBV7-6	CASSRESNQPQHF
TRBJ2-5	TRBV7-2	CASSSRGAPVSQYF
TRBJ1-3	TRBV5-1	CASSLEGVLNTIYF
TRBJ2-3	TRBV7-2	CASSFRQGLGTSTDTQYF
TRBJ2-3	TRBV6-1	CASRSSEGDTQYF
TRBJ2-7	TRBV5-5	CASSFGPPELYEQYF
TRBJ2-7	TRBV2	CASSLTGAEQYF
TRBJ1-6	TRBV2	CASIRGKNDNSPLHF
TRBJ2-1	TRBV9	CASSVGGGPPKGEQFF
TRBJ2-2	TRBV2	CASSSRGGAGELFF